One and the same sample provided the 31 T cell receptor beta chains below, sequenced in a study of shared clonotypes between healthy human individuals. Naive-designated CD8 cells lacked CD45RO, were positively enriched for CCR7, and omitted terminally differentiated effector memory CD45RA+ cells. Libraries were prepared by immunoSEQ multiplex PCR; TCRdb keeps only in-frame clonotypes and omits some of them. The data hold roughly 1,800,000 clones, with less than 95% observed a single time. The sample taken for sequencing was naive CD8+ T cells sorted from blood. The receptors stem from a man aged 18 to 35 in good health.

The chain uses TRBV10-2 and TRBJ1-5; no clear D gene. The CDR3 length is 12 residues. The germline V gene has CDR1 WSHSY and CDR2 SAAADI. Deletions cut 2 bases from V and 9 bases from J, with 8 bases between. The CDR3 sequence is CASSEGSGPQHF. As DNA, the CDR3 is TGCGCCAGCAGTGAGGGCTCCGGGCCCCAGCATTTT.

Comments on this clone: Other DNA sequences from this sample encode an identical CDR3 as well. This chain uses TRBV4-2 with TRBJ2-3, with 11 bases aligning to TRBD2. The CDR3 consists of 17 residues. V was pared by 0 bases and J by 5 bases, with 7 bases of the junction left unmatched. Germline V gene lookup returns CDR1 LGHNA and CDR2 YNFKEQ. CDR3 nucleotides: TGTGCCAGCAGCCAAGAACCACTAGCGGGGGAGGGAGATACGCAGTATTTT. Translated, it gives CASSQEPLAGEGDTQYF.

This clone has just one count. The chain links TRBV28 to TRBJ1-1; 7 bases map to TRBD1. Trimming took 6 bases from V and 1 from J; bases not matched to a gene: 2. CDR3 length: 13 amino acids. The germline gives CDR1 MDHEN, CDR2 SYDVKM. CDR3: CASRTGPNTEAFF. The CDR3 DNA reads as TGTGCCAGCAGGACAGGGCCGAACACTGAAGCTTTCTTT.

On this clone: The same CDR3 can be traced to other DNA sequences in this sample. The chain employs TRBV9 and TRBJ2-1; tentatively, D is TRBD1 (6 bases). V shed 7 bases and J shed 1 base, with 9 bases lying between them. The V gene's germline CDR1 is SGDLS and CDR2 YYNGEE. The length of the CDR3 is 13 residues. The CDR3 reads CASSTGSYNEQFF. CDR3 DNA sequence: TGTGCCAGCTCTACAGGGTCCTACAATGAGCAGTTCTTC.

This rearrangement joins TRBV9 to TRBJ2-7, with 10 bases aligning to TRBD2. J gave up 2 bases and V 0 bases, and 5 bases lay outside the gene matches. CDR1 and CDR2 (germline): SGDLS, YYNGEE. This CDR3 has 16 residues. The CDR3 bases are TGTGCCAGCAGCGTAGCTCCACTAGCGGGAACCTACGAGCAGTACTTC. This translates into CASSVAPLAGTYEQYF.

This chain uses TRBV12-5 with TRBJ2-2; D uncertain. Germline V CDR1 and CDR2: LGHNT, FRNRAP. V was cut by 4 bases and J by 4 bases, with 22 bases left in between. The CDR3 has 18 amino acids. The CDR3: CASGSPTSGPLITGELFF. DNA of the CDR3: TGTGCTAGTGGTTCTCCCACCTCGGGCCCGCTGATCACCGGGGAGCTGTTTTTT. Complete variable domain (other parts from reference TRBV12-5 and TRBJ2-2): DARVTQTPRHKVTEMGQEVTMRCQPILGHNTVFWYRQTMMQGLELLAYFRNRAPLDDSGMPKDRFSAEMPDATLATLKIQPSEPRDSAVYFCASGSPTSGPLITGELFFGEGSRLTVL.

The V and J genes are TRBV5-5 and TRBJ2-2; D is unresolved. Trimming took 0 bases from V and 6 from J, leaving 9 bases between them. CDR3 length: 14 amino acids. Germline CDR1 and CDR2: SGHKS and YYEKEE (reference sequence). The DNA for the CDR3 is TGTGCCAGCAGCTTGGCCTTTGCAGCCGGGGAGCTGTTTTTT. Its translation: CASSLAFAAGELFF. Full variable domain (rest looked up from reference TRBV5-5 and TRBJ2-2): DAGVTQSPTHLIKTRGQQVTLRCSPISGHKSVSWYQQVLGQGPQFIFQYYEKEERGRGNFPDRFSARQFPNYSSELNVNALLLGDSALYLCASSLAFAAGELFFGEGSRLTVL.

The V gene is TRBV11-2, the J gene TRBJ2-5; D unresolved. The CDR3 contains 13 residues. The ends were cut back, 0 bases at V and 5 bases at J, with 7 bases in the middle. Germline V gene lookup returns CDR1 SGHAT and CDR2 FQNNGV. DNA for the CDR3: TGTGCCAGCAGCTTAGATTCGCAGGAGACCCAGTACTTC. Amino acids: CASSLDSQETQYF.

As DNA, the CDR3 is TGTGCCAGCAGTTACGACAGGGCAACAAGCTCCTACGAGCAGTACTTC. Its protein product is CASSYDRATSSYEQYF. The chain links TRBV6-5 to TRBJ2-7; 7 bases fit TRBD1. Germline CDR1 and CDR2: MNHEY and SVGAGI. This CDR3 region has 16 residues. V shed 2 bases and J 0 bases; nucleotides not matched to a gene: 7.

In regard to this clone: Additional DNA sequences in this sample encode the identical CDR3. The J gene is TRBJ2-7, the V gene TRBV6-1; tentatively, D is TRBD1 (5 bases). V gave up 1 base and J gave up 2 bases, with 6 bases separating them. Germline CDR1 MNHNS, CDR2 SASEGT. The CDR3 runs 13 residues. The CDR3 here is CASSEVRAYEQYF. CDR3 DNA sequence: TGTGCCAGCAGTGAAGTCAGGGCCTACGAGCAGTACTTC.

The chain uses TRBV27 and TRBJ1-2; D is perhaps TRBD1 (5 bases). Trimming shortened V by 4 bases and J by 4 bases, and 13 bases separated the two germline ends. Germline V lookup: CDR1 MNHEY, CDR2 SMNVEV (reference sequence). CDR3 length: 14 residues. The CDR3 loop is CASSWDRGSYGYTF. The CDR3 DNA reads TGTGCCAGCAGTTGGGACCGAGGGTCCTATGGCTACACCTTC.

This clone showed up just once. V gene TRBV15 combines with J gene TRBJ2-7, with 9 bases that match TRBD2. The ends lost 0 bases at V and 4 bases at J; junction bases unmatched: 4. Germline V gene data show CDR1 as LNHNV and CDR2 as YYDKDF (reference sequence). The CDR3 loop spans 15 amino acids. The CDR3 here is CATSRERGGRYEQYF. DNA for the CDR3: TGTGCCACCAGCAGAGAGCGGGGGGGCCGGTACGAGCAGTACTTC.

This chain uses TRBV7-6 with TRBJ1-2; a possible D gene is TRBD1 (5 bases). The germline V and J ends were trimmed by 5 bases and 5 bases, with 21 bases remaining between them. The V gene's germline CDR1 is SGHVS and CDR2 FNYEAQ. This CDR3 region has 16 residues. The CDR3 loop is CASSPTTGPEGYGYTF. CDR3 nucleotides: TGTGCCAGCAGCCCAACAACAGGTCCCGAGGGGTATGGCTACACCTTC.

The chain combines TRBV9 with TRBJ2-2; TRBD1 matches 7 bases. CDR1 and CDR2 from the germline V gene are SGDLS and YYNGEE. This CDR3 is built from 14 residues. J was trimmed by 3 bases and V by 4 bases; bases with no gene match: 3. In nucleotides, the CDR3 is TGTGCCAGCAGCCCAACAGGGGACACCGGGGAGCTGTTTTTT. Amino acid sequence: CASSPTGDTGELFF. The whole variable domain, filled in from reference TRBV9 and TRBJ2-2, reads DSGVTQTPKHLITATGQRVTLRCSPRSGDLSVYWYQQSLDQGLQFLIQYYNGEERAKGNILERFSAQQFPDLHSELNLSSLELGDSALYFCASSPTGDTGELFFGEGSRLTVL.

The chain combines TRBV4-3 with TRBJ2-2; D is ambiguous. This CDR3 spans 18 amino acids. Trimming left V 5 bases short and J 6 bases short, with 25 bases between. Germline V lookup: CDR1 LGHNA, CDR2 YSLEER. The CDR3 nucleotides are TGCGCCAGCAGCACTATGGACGCGGCAAAGGCGAGAGCCGGGGAGCTGTTTTTT. Translation: CASSTMDAAKARAGELFF.

The chain uses TRBV27 and TRBJ1-5; 8 positions match TRBD1. Germline assignment: CDR1 MNHEY and CDR2 SMNVEV (reference sequence). There are 13 residues in the CDR3. J was trimmed by 5 bases and V by 10 bases; bases with no gene match: 7. The CDR3 spells CATRQGIDQPQHF. The CDR3 DNA reads as TGTGCCACCAGACAGGGGATTGATCAGCCCCAGCATTTT.

The chain combines TRBV15 with TRBJ2-5; the D gene is possibly TRBD1 (6 bases). This CDR3 has 17 residues. The V gene lost 2 bases and the J gene lost 5 bases, with 21 bases spanning the gap. Germline V lookup: CDR1 LNHNV, CDR2 YYDKDF (reference sequence). Here the CDR3 reads CATSRPLRQAPGETQYF. The CDR3 bases are TGTGCCACCAGCAGACCCTTAAGACAGGCCCCTGGGGAGACCCAGTACTTC. The full variable domain, completed using reference TRBV15 and TRBJ2-5, is DAMVIQNPRYQVTQFGKPVTLSCSQTLNHNVMYWYQQKSSQAPKLLFHYYDKDFNNEADTPDNFQSRRPNTSFCFLDIRSPGLGDTAMYLCATSRPLRQAPGETQYFGPGTRLLVL.

This sequence joins TRBV13 and TRBJ2-7; possible D gene TRBD1, 5 bases. Trimming cost V 3 bases and J 5 bases, with 14 bases left between them. This CDR3 is built from 14 residues. Germline CDR1 reads PRHDT; CDR2 reads FYEKMQ (reference sequence). CDR3 nucleotides: TGTGCCAGCAGCTTTGGGGCCTTGGCTCACGAGCAGTACTTC. Amino acid sequence: CASSFGALAHEQYF.

Concerning this clone itself: Other nucleotide sequences from this sample produce the same CDR3. The genes are TRBV4-1 and TRBJ2-1; D gene unclear. Trimming took 1 base from V and 6 from J, leaving 4 bases between them. There are 12 residues in the CDR3. From germline, CDR1 is MGHRA and CDR2 YSYEKL. Written as DNA, the CDR3 is TGCGCCAGCAGCCAAGTAGGCAATGAGCAGTTCTTC. Encoded protein: CASSQVGNEQFF.

This rearrangement joins TRBV11-2 to TRBJ2-5; 13 bases are a match to TRBD2. Germline assignment: CDR1 SGHAT and CDR2 FQNNGV. The V and J ends lost 3 bases and 1 base, in that order; junction bases with no gene match: 11. The CDR3 is made up of 19 amino acids. The chain's CDR3 is CASSLNMGLAGNVQETQYF. For the CDR3, the DNA is TGTGCCAGCAGCTTGAATATGGGACTAGCGGGAAACGTCCAAGAGACCCAGTACTTC.

V and J are TRBV13 and TRBJ2-2, with 9 bases identical to TRBD2. CDR3 length: 18 residues. From germline, CDR1 is PRHDT and CDR2 FYEKMQ (reference sequence). The junction had 12 bases not matched to a gene; V was cut back by 3 bases and J by 4 bases. The CDR3 protein is CASSFSMRLAATTGELFF. In DNA form, the CDR3 reads TGTGCCAGCAGCTTCTCGATGAGACTAGCGGCAACCACCGGGGAGCTGTTTTTT.

The chain uses TRBV28 and TRBJ1-5, with TRBD1 identical over 7 bases. Germline assignment: CDR1 MDHEN and CDR2 SYDVKM. This CDR3 comprises 14 residues. The V gene end was trimmed by 5 bases and the J gene end by 4 bases; junction bases not matched to a gene: 5. CDR3 nucleotides: TGTGCCAGCAGTCCAGGACAGGCTAATCAGCCCCAGCATTTT. It is translated as CASSPGQANQPQHF.

The chain couples TRBV29-1 to TRBJ2-2, with D perhaps TRBD2 (5 bases). CDR1 is SQVTM and CDR2 is ANQGSEA in the germline V gene. The V gene lost 6 bases and the J gene lost 1 base, with 9 bases spanning the gap. CDR3 length equals 13 residues. Written as DNA, the CDR3 is TGCAGCGTCAAAGCGGTGAACACCGGGGAGCTGTTTTTT. It yields the protein CSVKAVNTGELFF.

The chain combines TRBV15 with TRBJ1-1; TRBD1 is a possible D gene (5 bases). CDR3 length: 15 amino acids. The V end was cut by 1 base, the J end by 7 bases, with 16 bases between. Germline V gene lookup returns CDR1 LNHNV and CDR2 YYDKDF (reference sequence). This chain's CDR3 is CATSRGEGPGDEAFF. The CDR3 DNA follows: TGTGCCACCAGCAGAGGAGAGGGACCGGGAGATGAAGCTTTCTTT.

The V gene is TRBV19, the J gene TRBJ1-5; D remains ambiguous. CDR3 length: 14 residues. The V gene lost 0 bases and the J gene lost 4 bases, with 7 bases spanning the gap. Germline assignment: CDR1 LNHDA and CDR2 SQIVND (reference sequence). This chain's CDR3 is CASSIDLANQPQHF. The CDR3 DNA sequence: TGTGCCAGTAGTATAGATCTCGCGAATCAGCCCCAGCATTTT.

The V call is TRBV30, the J call TRBJ2-6; 7 bases align to TRBD1. Germline assignment: CDR1 GTSNPN and CDR2 SVGIG (reference sequence). The V segment lost 4 bases and the J segment 0 bases; nucleotides outside the gene matches: 9. This CDR3 has 17 amino acids. The CDR3 spells CAWIPGTVYSGANVLTF. The CDR3 DNA reads as TGTGCCTGGATCCCAGGGACAGTTTACTCTGGGGCCAACGTCCTGACTTTC.

This clone is a singleton in its sample. The chain joins TRBV5-4 to TRBJ1-2; the D is unclear. Germline CDR1 is SGHNT and CDR2 is YYREEE (reference sequence). There are 13 residues in the CDR3. V lost 4 bases and J lost 4, with 11 bases in between. CDR3 loop: CASSPGDLYGYTF. The CDR3 DNA sequence: TGTGCCAGCAGCCCCGGGGATCTCTATGGCTACACCTTC.

On this clone itself: This same CDR3 is encoded by further DNA sequences in the sample. The chain recombines TRBV19 with TRBJ1-3; no firm D call. Germline CDR1 reads LNHDA; CDR2 reads SQIVND (reference sequence). V lost 3 bases to trimming and J lost 1 base, with 7 bases between them. CDR3 length: 14 residues. Here the CDR3 reads CASSIAGSGNTIYF. The CDR3 bases are TGTGCCAGTAGTATCGCGGGTTCTGGAAACACCATATATTTT. Filled out from reference TRBV19 and TRBJ1-3, the complete variable domain reads DGGITQSPKYLFRKEGQNVTLSCEQNLNHDAMYWYRQDPGQGLRLIYYSQIVNDFQKGDIAEGYSVSREKKESFPLTVTSAQKNPTAFYLCASSIAGSGNTIYFGEGSWLTVV.

The V call is TRBV29-1, the J call TRBJ2-7; TRBD1 matches 8 bases. The germline V gene has CDR1 SQVTM and CDR2 ANQGSEA. Unmatched junction bases numbered 9, after V lost 6 bases and J lost 5 bases. The CDR3 is 13 residues long. CDR3 loop: CSVLPGTGDEQYF. The DNA for the CDR3 is TGCAGCGTCCTCCCGGGGACAGGCGACGAGCAGTACTTC.

The chain recombines TRBV10-1 with TRBJ1-3, with 9 bases lining up with TRBD1. The CDR3 consists of 14 residues. Germline-derived CDR1 and CDR2 are WNHNN and SYGVQD (reference sequence). J lost 4 bases, V lost 9 bases, and 7 bases had no gene match. DNA for the CDR3: TGCGCCAGTTTACAGGGGGCGAAAGGAAACACCATATATTTT. Amino acid sequence: CASLQGAKGNTIYF.

The chain links TRBV12-1 to TRBJ1-5. TRBV12-1 is a pseudogene. CDR3 size: 14 residues. CDR3 sequence (DNA): TGTGCCAGCGGGGGGCGAGGGGTCAATCAGCCCCAGCATTTT. Protein product: CASGGRGVNQPQHF.